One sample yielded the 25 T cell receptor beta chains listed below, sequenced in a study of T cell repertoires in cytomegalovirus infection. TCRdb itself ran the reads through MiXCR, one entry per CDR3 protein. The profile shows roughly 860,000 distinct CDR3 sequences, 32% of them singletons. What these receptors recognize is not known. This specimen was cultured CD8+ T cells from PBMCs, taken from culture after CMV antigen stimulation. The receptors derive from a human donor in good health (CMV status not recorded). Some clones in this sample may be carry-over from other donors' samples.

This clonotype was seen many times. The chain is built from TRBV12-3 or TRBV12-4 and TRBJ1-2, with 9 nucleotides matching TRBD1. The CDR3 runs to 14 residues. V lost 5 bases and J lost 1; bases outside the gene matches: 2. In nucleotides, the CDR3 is TGTGCCAGCAGTACAGGGGGCGTTAACTATGGCTACACCTTC. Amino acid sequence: CASSTGGVNYGYTF.

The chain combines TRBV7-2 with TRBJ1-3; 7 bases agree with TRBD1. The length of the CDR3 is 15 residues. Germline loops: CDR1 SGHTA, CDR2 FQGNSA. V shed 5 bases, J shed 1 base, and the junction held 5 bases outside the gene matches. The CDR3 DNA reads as TGTGCCAGCAGCCAAGACAGGGCGTCTGGAAACACCATATATTTT. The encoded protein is CASSQDRASGNTIYF.

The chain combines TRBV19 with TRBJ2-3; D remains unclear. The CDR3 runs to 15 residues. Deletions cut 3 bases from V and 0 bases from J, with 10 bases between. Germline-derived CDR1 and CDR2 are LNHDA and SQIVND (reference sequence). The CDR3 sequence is CASSMVASSTDTQYF. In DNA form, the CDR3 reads TGTGCCAGTAGTATGGTAGCCTCGAGCACAGATACGCAGTATTTT.

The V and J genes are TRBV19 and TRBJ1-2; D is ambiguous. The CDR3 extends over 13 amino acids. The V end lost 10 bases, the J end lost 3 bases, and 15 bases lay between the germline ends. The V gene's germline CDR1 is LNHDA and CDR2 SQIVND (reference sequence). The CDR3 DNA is TGTGCCACCTTCGGGGTGGAGGACTATGGCTACACCTTC. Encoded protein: CATFGVEDYGYTF. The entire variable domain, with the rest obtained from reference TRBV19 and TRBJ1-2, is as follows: DGGITQSPKYLFRKEGQNVTLSCEQNLNHDAMYWYRQDPGQGLRLIYYSQIVNDFQKGDIAEGYSVSREKKESFPLTVTSAQKNPTAFYLCATFGVEDYGYTFGSGTRLTVV.

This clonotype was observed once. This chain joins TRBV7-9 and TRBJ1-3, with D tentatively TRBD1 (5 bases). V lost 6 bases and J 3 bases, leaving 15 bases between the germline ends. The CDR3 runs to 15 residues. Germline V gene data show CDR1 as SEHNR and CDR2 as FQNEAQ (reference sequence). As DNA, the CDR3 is TGTGCCAGCAGTGATACTCAGGGTTATGGAAACACCATATATTTT. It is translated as CASSDTQGYGNTIYF. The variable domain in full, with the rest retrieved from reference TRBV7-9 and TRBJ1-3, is DTGVSQNPRHKITKRGQNVTFRCDPISEHNRLYWYRQTLGQGPEFLTYFQNEAQLEKSRLLSDRFSAERPKGSFSTLEIQRTEQGDSAMYLCASSDTQGYGNTIYFGEGSWLTVV.

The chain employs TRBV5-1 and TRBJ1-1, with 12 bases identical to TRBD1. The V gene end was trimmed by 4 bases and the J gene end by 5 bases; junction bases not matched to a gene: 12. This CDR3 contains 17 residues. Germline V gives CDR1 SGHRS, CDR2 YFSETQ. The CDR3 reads CASSIGTGGVSRTEAFF. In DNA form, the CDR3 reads TGCGCCAGCAGCATCGGGACAGGGGGCGTTTCTCGGACTGAAGCTTTCTTT.

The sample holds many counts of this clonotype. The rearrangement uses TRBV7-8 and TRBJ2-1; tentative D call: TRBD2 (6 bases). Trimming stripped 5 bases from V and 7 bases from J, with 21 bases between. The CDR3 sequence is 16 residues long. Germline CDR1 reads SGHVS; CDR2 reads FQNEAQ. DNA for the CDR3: TGTGCCAGCAGCCTGCTCTCGATTTACCGGGAGAATGAGCAGTTCTTC. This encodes CASSLLSIYRENEQFF.

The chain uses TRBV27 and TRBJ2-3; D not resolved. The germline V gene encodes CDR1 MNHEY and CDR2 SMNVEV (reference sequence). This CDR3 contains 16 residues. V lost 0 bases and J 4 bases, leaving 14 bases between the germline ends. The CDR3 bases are TGTGCCAGCAGTTTATCGACTGGGCGAATGGCAGATACGCAGTATTTT. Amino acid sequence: CASSLSTGRMADTQYF.

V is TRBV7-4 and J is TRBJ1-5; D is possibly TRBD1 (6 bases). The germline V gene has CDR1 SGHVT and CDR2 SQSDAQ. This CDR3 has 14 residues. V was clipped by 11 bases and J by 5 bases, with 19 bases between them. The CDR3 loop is CASQWGHGDQPQHF. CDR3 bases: TGTGCCTCTCAGTGGGGACATGGAGATCAGCCCCAGCATTTT.

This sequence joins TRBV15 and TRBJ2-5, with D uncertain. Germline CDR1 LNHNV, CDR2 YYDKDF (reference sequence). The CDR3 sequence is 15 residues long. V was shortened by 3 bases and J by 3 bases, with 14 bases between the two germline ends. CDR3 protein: CATSSLPFREETQYF. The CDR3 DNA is TGTGCCACCAGCAGTCTCCCTTTCCGAGAAGAGACCCAGTACTTC.

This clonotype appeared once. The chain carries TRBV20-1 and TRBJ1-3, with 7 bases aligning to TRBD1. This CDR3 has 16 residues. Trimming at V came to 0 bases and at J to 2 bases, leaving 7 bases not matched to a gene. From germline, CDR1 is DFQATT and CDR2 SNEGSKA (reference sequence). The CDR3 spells CSARDPSGQTGNTIYF. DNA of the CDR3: TGCAGTGCTAGAGATCCCTCGGGACAGACTGGAAACACCATATATTTT.

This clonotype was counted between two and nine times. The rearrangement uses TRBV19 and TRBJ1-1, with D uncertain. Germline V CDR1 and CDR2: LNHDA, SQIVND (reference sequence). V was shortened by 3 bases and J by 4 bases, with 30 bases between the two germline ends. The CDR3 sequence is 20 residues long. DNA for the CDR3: TGTGCCAGTAGTATCCCCTTGGTGAGCCTCCCCCTGGATCTGACCACTGAAGCTTTCTTT. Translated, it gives CASSIPLVSLPLDLTTEAFF.

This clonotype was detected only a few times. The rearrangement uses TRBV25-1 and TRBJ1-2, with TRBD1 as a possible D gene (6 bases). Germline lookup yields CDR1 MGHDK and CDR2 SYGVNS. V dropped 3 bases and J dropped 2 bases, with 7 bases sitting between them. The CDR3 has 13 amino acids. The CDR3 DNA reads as TGTGCCAGCAGTGAGGGGGCAAACTATGGCTACACCTTC. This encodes CASSEGANYGYTF.

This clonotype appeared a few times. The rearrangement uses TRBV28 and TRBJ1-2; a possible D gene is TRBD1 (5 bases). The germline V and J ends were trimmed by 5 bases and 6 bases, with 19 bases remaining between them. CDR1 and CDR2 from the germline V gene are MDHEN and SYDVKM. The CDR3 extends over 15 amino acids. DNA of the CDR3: TGTGCCAGCAGTCTCGGGACCGAAAGTACTAATGGCTACACCTTC. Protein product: CASSLGTESTNGYTF.

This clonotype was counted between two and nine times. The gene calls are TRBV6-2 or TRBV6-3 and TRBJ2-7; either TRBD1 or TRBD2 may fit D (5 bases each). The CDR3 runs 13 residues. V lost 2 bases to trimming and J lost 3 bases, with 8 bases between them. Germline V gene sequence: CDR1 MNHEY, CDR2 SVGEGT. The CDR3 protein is CASSYRDGYEQYV. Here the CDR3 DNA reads TGTGCCAGCAGTTACCGGGACGGCTACGAGCAGTACGTC.

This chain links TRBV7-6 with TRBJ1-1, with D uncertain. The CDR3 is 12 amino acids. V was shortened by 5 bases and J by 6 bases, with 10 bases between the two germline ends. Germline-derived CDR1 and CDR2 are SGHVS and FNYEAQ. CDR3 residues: CASSPSRPEAFF. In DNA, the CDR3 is TGTGCCAGCAGCCCCAGTAGACCTGAAGCTTTCTTT.

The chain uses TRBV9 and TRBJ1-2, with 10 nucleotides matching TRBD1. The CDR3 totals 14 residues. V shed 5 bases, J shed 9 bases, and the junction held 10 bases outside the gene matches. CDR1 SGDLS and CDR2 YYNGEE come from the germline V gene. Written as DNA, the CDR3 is TGTGCCAGCAGAACCCGGGACAGGGGTGGGAGCTACACCTTC. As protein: CASRTRDRGGSYTF.

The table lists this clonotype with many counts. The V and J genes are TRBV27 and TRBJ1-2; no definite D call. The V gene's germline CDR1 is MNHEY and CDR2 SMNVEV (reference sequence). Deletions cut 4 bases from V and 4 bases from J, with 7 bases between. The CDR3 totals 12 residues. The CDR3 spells CASSSAGYGYTF. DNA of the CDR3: TGTGCCAGCAGTTCGGCTGGCTATGGCTACACCTTC.

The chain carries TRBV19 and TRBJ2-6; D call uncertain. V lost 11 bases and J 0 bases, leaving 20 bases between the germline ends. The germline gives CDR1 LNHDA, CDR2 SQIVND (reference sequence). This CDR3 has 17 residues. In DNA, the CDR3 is TGTGCCCGAGAATGTATTCTAATGGGCTCTGGGGCCAACGTCCTGACTTTC. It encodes CARECILMGSGANVLTF.

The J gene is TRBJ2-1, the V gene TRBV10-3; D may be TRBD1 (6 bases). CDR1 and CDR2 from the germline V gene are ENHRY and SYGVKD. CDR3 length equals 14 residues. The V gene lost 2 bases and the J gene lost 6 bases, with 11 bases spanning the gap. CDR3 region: CAISETGYGNEQFF. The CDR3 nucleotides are TGTGCCATCAGTGAGACAGGGTACGGCAATGAGCAGTTCTTC.

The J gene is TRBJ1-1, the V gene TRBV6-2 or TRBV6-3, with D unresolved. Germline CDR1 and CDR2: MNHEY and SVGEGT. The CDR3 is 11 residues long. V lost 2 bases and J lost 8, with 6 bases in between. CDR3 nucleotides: TGTGCCAGCAGTTACCCCCCGGAAGCTTTCTTT. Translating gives CASSYPPEAFF.

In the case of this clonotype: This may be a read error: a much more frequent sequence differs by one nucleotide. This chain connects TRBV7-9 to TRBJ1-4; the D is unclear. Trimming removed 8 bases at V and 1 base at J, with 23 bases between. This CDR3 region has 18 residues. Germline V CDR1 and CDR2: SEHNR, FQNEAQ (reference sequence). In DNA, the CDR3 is TGTGCCAGCGGCTCTCGGTTGAGGCAGCGAATAACTAATGAAAAACTGTTTTTT. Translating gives CASGSRLRQRITNEKLFF.

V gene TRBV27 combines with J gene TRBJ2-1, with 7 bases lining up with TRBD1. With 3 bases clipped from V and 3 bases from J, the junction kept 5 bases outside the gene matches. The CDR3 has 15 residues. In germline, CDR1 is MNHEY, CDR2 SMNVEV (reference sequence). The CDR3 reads CASSFKGAFYNEQFF. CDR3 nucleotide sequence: TGTGCCAGCAGTTTCAAGGGGGCTTTCTACAATGAGCAGTTCTTC.

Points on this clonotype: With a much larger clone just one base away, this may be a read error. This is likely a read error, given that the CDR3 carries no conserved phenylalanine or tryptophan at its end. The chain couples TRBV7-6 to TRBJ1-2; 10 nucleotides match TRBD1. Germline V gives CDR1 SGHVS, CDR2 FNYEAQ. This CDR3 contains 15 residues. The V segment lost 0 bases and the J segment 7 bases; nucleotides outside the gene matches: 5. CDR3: CASSLAGQGDSGYTS. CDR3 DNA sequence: TGTGCCAGCAGCTTAGCCGGACAGGGGGATTCTGGCTACACCTCC.

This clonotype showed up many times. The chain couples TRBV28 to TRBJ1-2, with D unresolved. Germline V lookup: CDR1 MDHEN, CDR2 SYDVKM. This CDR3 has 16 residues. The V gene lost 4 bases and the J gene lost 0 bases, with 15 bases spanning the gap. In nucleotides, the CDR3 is TGTGCCAGCAGTTCCCACGAGTCAGGCCCTAACTATGGCTACACCTTC. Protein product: CASSSHESGPNYGYTF.